This T cell receptor beta chain comes out of a study of blood T cells in healthy people across ages. Regarding the study as a whole: TCR beta diversity, measured per million T cells, fell in a roughly linear way with age.

Per sample, a minimum of 6 million PBMCs were isolated. Total RNA was isolated from each sample in quantities of at least 6 micrograms. Points on this clonotype: Antigen unknown.

V trimming: 0 bases; J trimming: 3 bases; junction bases outside the gene matches: 7. The CDR3 totals 16 residues. Germline V gene sequence: CDR1 SQVTM, CDR2 ANQGSEA. The authors ran a second PCR of about 7 to 11 cycles using a sample-barcoded 5' primer and a J-beta primer mix. TCRdb re-called the 5' RACE reads through MiXCR, storing one row per CDR3 protein. The data contain 1.5 million to 2 million distinct CDR3 sequences, approximately 28% of them seen just once; the ten biggest clones take up 7.7%. This clonotype originated in a woman aged 25-40 years in good health. The chain combines TRBV29-1 with TRBJ2-3, with 9 bases lining up with TRBD2. Sequenced material: blood. This CDR3 is CSVEDRAGGLTDTQYF. In DNA, the CDR3 is TGCAGCGTTGAAGATAGGGCGGGGGGGCTTACAGATACGCAGTATTTT.